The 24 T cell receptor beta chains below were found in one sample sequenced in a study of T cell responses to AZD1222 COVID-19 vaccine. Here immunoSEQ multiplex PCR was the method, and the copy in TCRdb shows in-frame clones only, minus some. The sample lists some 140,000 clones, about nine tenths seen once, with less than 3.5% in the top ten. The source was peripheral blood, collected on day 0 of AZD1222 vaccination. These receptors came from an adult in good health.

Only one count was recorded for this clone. In DNA form, the CDR3 reads TGTGCCAGCAGTGAGACAGGGGGCCTTGGCTACACCTTC. Amino acids: CASSETGGLGYTF. The gene calls are TRBV6-1 and TRBJ1-2; TRBD1 agrees at 10 bases. J gave up 7 bases and V 3 bases, and 2 bases lay outside the gene matches. The CDR3 totals 13 residues. Germline V gene data show CDR1 as MNHNS and CDR2 as SASEGT.

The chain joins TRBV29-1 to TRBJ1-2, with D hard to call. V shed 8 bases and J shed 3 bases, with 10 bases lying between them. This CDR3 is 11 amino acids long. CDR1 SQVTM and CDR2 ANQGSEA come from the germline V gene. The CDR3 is CSQFSDYGYTF. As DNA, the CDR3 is TGCAGCCAGTTTAGTGACTATGGCTACACCTTC.

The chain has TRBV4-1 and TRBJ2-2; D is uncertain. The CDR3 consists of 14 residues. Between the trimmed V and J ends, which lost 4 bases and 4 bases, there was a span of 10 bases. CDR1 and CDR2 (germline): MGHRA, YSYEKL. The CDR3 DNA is TGCGCCAGCAGCCTCGTCCAGACCACCGGGGAGCTGTTTTTT. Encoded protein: CASSLVQTTGELFF.

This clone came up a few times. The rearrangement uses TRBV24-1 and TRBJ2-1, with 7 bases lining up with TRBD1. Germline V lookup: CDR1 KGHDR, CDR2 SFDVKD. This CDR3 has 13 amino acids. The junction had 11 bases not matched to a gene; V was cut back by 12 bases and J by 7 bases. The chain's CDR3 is CAANAKGANEQFF. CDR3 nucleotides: TGTGCCGCGAACGCCAAGGGGGCAAATGAGCAGTTCTTC.

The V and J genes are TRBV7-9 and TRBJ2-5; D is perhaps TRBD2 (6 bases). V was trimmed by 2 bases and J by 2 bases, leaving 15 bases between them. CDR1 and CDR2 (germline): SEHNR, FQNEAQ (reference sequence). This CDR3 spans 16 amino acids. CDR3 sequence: CASSLTGVALQETQYF. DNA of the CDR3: TGTGCCAGCAGCTTAACGGGGGTAGCCCTTCAAGAGACCCAGTACTTC.

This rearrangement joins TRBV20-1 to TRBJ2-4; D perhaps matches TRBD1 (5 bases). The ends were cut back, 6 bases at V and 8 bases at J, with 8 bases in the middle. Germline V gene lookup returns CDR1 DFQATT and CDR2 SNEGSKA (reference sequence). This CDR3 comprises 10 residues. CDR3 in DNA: TGCAGTGCCCGCAGGGACATTCAGTACTTC. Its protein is CSARRDIQYF.

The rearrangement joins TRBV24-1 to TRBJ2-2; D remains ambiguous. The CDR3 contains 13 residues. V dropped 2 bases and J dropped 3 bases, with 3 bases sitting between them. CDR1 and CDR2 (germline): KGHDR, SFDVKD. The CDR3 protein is CATSDSDTGELFF. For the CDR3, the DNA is TGTGCCACCAGTGATTCTGACACCGGGGAGCTGTTTTTT.

The CDR3 loop reads CASSSPQVPNQPQHF. DNA for the CDR3: TGTGCCAGCAGTTCGCCACAGGTCCCCAATCAGCCCCAGCATTTT. This chain joins TRBV6-5 and TRBJ1-5; D perhaps matches TRBD1 (5 bases). Trimming took off 4 bases at V and 3 bases at J, with 13 bases between the two ends. Per the germline V gene, CDR1 is MNHEY and CDR2 is SVGAGI. This CDR3 has 15 amino acids.

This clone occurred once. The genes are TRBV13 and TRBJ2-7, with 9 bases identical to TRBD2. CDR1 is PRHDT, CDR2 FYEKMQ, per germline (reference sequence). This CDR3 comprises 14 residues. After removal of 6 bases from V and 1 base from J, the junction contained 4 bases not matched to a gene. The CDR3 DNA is TGTGCCAGCAGAAGCGGGGGGCGATCCTACGAGCAGTACTTC. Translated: CASRSGGRSYEQYF.

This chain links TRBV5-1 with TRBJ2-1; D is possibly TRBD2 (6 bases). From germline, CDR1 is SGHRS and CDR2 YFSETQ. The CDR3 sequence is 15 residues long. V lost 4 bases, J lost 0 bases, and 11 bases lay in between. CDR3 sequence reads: CASSEEAGSYNEQFF. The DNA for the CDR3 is TGCGCCAGCAGCGAAGAAGCGGGCTCCTACAATGAGCAGTTCTTC.

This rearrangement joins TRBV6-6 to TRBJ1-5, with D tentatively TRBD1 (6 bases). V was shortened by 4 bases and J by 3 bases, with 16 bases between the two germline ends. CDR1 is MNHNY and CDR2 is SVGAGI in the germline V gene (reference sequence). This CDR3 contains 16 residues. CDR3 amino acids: CASSSARGGYNQPQHF. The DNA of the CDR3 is TGTGCCAGCAGTTCCGCTCGAGGGGGTTACAATCAGCCCCAGCATTTT.

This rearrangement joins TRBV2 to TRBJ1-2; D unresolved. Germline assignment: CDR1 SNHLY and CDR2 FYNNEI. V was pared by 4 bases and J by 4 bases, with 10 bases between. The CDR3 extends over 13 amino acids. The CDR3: CASSGLPPYGYTF. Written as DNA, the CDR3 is TGTGCCAGCAGTGGACTTCCCCCCTATGGCTACACCTTC.

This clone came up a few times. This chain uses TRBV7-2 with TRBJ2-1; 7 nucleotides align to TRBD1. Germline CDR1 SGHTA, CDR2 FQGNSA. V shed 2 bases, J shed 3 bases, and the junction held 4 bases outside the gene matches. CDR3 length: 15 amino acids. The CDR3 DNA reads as TGTGCCAGCAGCTTACAAGGGGGCAACTACAATGAGCAGTTCTTC. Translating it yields CASSLQGGNYNEQFF. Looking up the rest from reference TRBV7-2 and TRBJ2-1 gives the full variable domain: GAGVSQSPSNKVTEKGKDVELRCDPISGHTALYWYRQSLGQGLEFLIYFQGNSAPDKSGLPSDRFSAERTGGSVSTLTIQRTQQEDSAVYLCASSLQGGNYNEQFFGPGTRLTVL.

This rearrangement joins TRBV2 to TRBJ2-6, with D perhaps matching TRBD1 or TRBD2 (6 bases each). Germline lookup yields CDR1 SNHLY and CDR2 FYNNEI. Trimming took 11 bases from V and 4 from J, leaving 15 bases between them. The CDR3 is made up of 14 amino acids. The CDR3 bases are TGTGCCGTCGAGGGGGGCGGCGGGGCCAACGTCCTGACTTTC. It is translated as CAVEGGGGANVLTF.

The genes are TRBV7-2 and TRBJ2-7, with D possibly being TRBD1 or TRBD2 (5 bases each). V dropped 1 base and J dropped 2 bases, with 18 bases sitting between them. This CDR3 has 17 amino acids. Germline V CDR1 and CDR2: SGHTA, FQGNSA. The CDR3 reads CASSLGPGTPRAYEQYF. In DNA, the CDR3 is TGTGCCAGCAGCTTAGGACCCGGGACGCCCAGAGCCTACGAGCAGTACTTC.

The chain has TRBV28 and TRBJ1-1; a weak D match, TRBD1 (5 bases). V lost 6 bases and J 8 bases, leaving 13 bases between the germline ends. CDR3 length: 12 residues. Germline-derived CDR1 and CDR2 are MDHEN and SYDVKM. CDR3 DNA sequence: TGTGCCAGCAGCCTGACAGTGTTCGAAGCTTTCTTT. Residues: CASSLTVFEAFF.

The CDR3, as DNA: TGTGCCAGCAGTTCCGGGACTAGTATGGAGGAGACCCAGTACTTC. It yields the protein CASSSGTSMEETQYF. The chain recombines TRBV2 with TRBJ2-5, with 8 bases lining up with TRBD2. The V segment lost 5 bases and the J segment 5 bases; nucleotides outside the gene matches: 10. Per germline, CDR1 SNHLY and CDR2 FYNNEI. CDR3 length equals 15 residues.

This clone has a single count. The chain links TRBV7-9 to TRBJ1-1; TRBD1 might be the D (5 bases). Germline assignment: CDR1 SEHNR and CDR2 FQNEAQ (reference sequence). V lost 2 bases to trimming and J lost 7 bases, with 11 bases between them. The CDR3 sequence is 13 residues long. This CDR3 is CASSLSQGGEAFF. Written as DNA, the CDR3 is TGTGCCAGCAGCTTAAGCCAGGGTGGTGAAGCTTTCTTT.

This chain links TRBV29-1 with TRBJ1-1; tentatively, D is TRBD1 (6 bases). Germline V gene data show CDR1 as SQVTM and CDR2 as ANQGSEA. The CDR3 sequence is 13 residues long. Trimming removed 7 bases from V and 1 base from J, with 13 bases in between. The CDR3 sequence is CSAIQGTNTEAFF. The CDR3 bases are TGCAGCGCCATCCAGGGGACGAACACTGAAGCTTTCTTT.

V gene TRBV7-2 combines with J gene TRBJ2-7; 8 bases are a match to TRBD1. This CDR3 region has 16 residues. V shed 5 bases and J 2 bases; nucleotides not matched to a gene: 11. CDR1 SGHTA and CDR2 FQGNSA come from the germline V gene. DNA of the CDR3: TGTGCCAGCAGCCCCAGCTTAGGACAGGGTACCTACGAGCAGTACTTC. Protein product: CASSPSLGQGTYEQYF. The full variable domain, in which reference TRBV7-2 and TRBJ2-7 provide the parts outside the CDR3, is GAGVSQSPSNKVTEKGKDVELRCDPISGHTALYWYRQSLGQGLEFLIYFQGNSAPDKSGLPSDRFSAERTGGSVSTLTIQRTQQEDSAVYLCASSPSLGQGTYEQYFGPGTRLTVT.

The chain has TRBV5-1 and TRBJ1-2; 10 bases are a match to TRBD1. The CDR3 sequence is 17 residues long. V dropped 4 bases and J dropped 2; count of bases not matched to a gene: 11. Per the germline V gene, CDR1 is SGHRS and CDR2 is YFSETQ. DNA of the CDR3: TGCGCCAGCAGCAGAATGGGGACAGGGGACGCAAACTATGGCTACACCTTC. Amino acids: CASSRMGTGDANYGYTF. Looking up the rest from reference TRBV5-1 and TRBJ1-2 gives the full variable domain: KAGVTQTPRYLIKTRGQQVTLSCSPISGHRSVSWYQQTPGQGLQFLFEYFSETQRNKGNFPGRFSGRQFSNSRSEMNVSTLELGDSALYLCASSRMGTGDANYGYTFGSGTRLTVV.

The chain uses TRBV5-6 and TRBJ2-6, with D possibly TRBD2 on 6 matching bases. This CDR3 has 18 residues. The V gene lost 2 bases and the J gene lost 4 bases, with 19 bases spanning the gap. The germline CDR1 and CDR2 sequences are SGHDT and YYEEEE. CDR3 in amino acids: CASSFQGWGAGGANVLTF. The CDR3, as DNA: TGTGCCAGCAGCTTCCAAGGCTGGGGCGCGGGAGGGGCCAACGTCCTGACTTTC. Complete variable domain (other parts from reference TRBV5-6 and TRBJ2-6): DAGVTQSPTHLIKTRGQQVTLRCSPKSGHDTVSWYQQALGQGPQFIFQYYEEEERQRGNFPDRFSGHQFPNYSSELNVNALLLGDSALYLCASSFQGWGAGGANVLTFGAGSRLTVL.

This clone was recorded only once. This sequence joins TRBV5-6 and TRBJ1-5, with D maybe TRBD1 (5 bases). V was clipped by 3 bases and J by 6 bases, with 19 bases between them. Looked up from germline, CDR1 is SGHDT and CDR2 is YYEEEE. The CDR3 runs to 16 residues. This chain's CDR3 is CASSSAGSGWVQPQHF. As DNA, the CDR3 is TGTGCCAGCAGCTCGGCCGGGTCAGGGTGGGTTCAGCCCCAGCATTTT.

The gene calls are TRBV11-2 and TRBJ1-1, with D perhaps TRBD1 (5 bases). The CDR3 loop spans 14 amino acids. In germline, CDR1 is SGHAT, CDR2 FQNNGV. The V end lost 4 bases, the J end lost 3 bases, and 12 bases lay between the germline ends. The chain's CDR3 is CASSSSLGDTEAFF. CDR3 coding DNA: TGTGCCAGCAGCTCTTCGTTGGGGGACACTGAAGCTTTCTTT.